The clone carrying this TCR beta chain was seen ten or more times. These data originate in a study of T cells after yellow fever vaccination. TCRdb re-called the 5' RACE reads through MiXCR, storing one row per CDR3 protein. The sample contains a few hundred thousand distinct CDR3 sequences, 8.1% of which appear only once. This CDR3 comprises 13 residues. V was cut by 0 bases and J by 6 bases, with 5 bases left in between. Germline CDR1 and CDR2: MNHEY and SMNVEV (reference sequence). The chain carries TRBV27 and TRBJ2-2; the D gene could be TRBD1 or TRBD2 (5 bases each). The source material was PBMCs, sampled about 41 days after the first yellow fever vaccination. This receptor was taken from a man younger than 30 who received the YFV17D yellow fever vaccine. CDR3 loop: CASSLSGAGELFF. CDR3 DNA sequence: TGTGCCAGCAGTTTATCGGGGGCCGGGGAGCTGTTTTTT.